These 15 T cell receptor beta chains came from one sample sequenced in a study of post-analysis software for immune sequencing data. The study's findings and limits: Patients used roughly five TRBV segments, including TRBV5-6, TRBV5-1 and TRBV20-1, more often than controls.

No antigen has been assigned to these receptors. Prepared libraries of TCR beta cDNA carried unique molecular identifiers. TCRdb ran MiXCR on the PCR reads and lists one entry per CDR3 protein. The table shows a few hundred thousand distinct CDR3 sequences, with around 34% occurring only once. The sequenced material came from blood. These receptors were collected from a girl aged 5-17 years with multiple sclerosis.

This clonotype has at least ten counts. As DNA, the CDR3 is TGCAGCGTTGCATCGGGAAGGGACCAGCCCCAGCATTTT. Residues: CSVASGRDQPQHF. The V and J genes are TRBV29-1 and TRBJ1-5; possibly TRBD1 for D (5 bases). CDR1 is SQVTM, CDR2 ANQGSEA, per germline. Trimming stripped 4 bases from V and 7 bases from J, with 14 bases between. CDR3 length: 13 amino acids.

The CDR3 loop reads CATSGAQGGNTEAFF. The CDR3 region has the DNA TGTGCCACCAGTGGGGCACAGGGGGGAAACACTGAAGCTTTCTTT. This chain uses TRBV24-1 with TRBJ1-1, with TRBD1 matching over 8 bases. There are 15 residues in the CDR3. Germline values: CDR1 KGHDR, CDR2 SFDVKD. Trimming took 5 bases from V and 2 from J; bases not matched to a gene: 6.

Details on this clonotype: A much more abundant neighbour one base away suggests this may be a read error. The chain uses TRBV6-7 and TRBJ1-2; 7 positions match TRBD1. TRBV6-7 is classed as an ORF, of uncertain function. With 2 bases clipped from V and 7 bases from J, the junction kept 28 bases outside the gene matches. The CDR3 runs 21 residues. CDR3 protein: CASSYARCLWDRSVCCSGYTF. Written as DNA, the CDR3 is TGTGCCAGCAGTTACGCTCGGTGCCTGTGGGACAGATCCGTTTGTTGTTCTGGCTACACCTTC.

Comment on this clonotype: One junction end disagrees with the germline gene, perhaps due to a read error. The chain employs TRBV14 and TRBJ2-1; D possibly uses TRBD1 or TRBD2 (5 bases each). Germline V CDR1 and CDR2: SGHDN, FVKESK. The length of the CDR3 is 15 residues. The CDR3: CANSWMGDSYNEQFF. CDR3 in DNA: TGTGCCAACAGCTGGATGGGAGACAGCTACAATGAGCAGTTCTTC.

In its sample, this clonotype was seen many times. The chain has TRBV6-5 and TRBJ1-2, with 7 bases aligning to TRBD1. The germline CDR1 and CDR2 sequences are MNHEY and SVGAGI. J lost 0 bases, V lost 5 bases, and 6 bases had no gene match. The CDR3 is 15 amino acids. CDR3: CASSRWDRTNYGYTF. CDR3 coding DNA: TGTGCCAGCAGTCGCTGGGACAGAACTAACTATGGCTACACCTTC.

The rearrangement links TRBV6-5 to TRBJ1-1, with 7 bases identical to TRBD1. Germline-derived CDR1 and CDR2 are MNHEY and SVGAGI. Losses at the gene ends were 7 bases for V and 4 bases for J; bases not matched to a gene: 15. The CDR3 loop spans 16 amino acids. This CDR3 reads CASNSQGGRTITEAFF. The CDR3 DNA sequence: TGTGCCAGCAATAGTCAGGGGGGCCGGACAATCACTGAAGCTTTCTTT.

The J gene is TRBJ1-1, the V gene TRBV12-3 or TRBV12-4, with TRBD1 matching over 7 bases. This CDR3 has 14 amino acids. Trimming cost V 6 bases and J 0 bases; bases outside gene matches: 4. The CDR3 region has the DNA TGTGCCAGCAGGCGTACAGGGGTGAACACTGAAGCTTTCTTT. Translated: CASRRTGVNTEAFF.

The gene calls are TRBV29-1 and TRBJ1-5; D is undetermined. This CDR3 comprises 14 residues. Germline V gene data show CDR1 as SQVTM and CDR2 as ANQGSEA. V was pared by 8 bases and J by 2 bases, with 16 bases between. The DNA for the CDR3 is TGCAGCCCCGAGTCCGGGGAAGGCAATCAGCCCCAGCATTTT. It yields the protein CSPESGEGNQPQHF.

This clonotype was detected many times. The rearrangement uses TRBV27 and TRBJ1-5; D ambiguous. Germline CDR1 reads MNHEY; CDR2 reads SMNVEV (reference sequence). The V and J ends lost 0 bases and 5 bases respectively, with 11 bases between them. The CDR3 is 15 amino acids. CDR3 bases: TGTGCCAGCAGTTTATCAGGCAGCGGACATCAGCCCCAGCATTTT. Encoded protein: CASSLSGSGHQPQHF.

CDR3 loop: CSAGTGATYTEAFF. CDR3 bases: TGCAGCGCCGGGACAGGGGCAACGTACACTGAAGCTTTCTTT. This sequence joins TRBV29-1 and TRBJ1-1; 10 bases line up with TRBD1. The CDR3 is 14 amino acids. The germline V gene has CDR1 SQVTM and CDR2 ANQGSEA. With V trimmed by 7 bases and J by 3 bases, 8 bases remained unmatched.

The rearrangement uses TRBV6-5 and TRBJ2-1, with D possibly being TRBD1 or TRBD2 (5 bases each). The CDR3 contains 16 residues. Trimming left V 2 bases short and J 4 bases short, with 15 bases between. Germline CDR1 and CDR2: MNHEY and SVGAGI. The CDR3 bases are TGTGCCAGCAGTTACACAGGATCGGGGAAGTACAATGAGCAGTTCTTC. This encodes CASSYTGSGKYNEQFF.

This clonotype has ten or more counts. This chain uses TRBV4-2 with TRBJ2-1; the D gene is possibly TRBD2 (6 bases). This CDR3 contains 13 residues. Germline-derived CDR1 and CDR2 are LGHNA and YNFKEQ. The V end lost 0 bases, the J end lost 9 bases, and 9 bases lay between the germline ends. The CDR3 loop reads CASSQDFSGEQFF. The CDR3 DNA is TGTGCCAGCAGCCAAGATTTTAGCGGTGAGCAGTTCTTC.

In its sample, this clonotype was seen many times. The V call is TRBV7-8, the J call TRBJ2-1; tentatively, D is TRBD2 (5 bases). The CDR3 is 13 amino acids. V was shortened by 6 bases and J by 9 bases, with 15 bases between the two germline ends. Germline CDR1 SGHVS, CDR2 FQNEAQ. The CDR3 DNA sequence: TGTGCCAGCAGTTTCACTAGAGTCGGTGAGCAGTTCTTC. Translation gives CASSFTRVGEQFF.

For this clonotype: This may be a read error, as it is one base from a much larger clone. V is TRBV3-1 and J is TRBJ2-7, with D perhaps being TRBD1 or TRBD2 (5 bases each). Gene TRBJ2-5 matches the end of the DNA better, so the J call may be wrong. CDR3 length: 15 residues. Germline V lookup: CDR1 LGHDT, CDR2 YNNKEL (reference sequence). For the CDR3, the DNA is TGTGCCAGCAGCCAGAGGGGATCCAGCCAAGAGACCCAGTACTTC. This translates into CASSQRGSSQETQYF.

The chain's CDR3 is CASSFFSRVEAGELFF. CDR3 nucleotide sequence: TGTGCCAGCAGTTTCTTCTCAAGGGTCGAGGCCGGGGAGCTGTTTTTT. The chain joins TRBV12-3 or TRBV12-4 to TRBJ2-2; D not certain. The V end was cut by 3 bases, the J end by 6 bases, with 17 bases between. CDR3 length: 16 residues.